This TCR beta chain appears in the sequencing data of a study of patients and donors after allogeneic stem cell transplantation. The CDR3 spans 15 residues. The germline V gene encodes CDR1 SEHNR and CDR2 FQNEAQ (reference sequence). V lost 2 bases and J lost 2, with 10 bases in between. TCRdb passed the RT-PCR reads through MiXCR, listing each CDR3 protein once. The repertoire holds 400,000 to 500,000 distinct CDR3 sequences, approximately 16% seen once, with less than 9.5% in the top ten. J is TRBJ2-1 and V is TRBV7-9; perhaps TRBD2 as D (5 bases). Sequencing was performed on blood, either unsorted or a sorted T cell fraction (not recorded which). The TCR comes from a human donor who was either an allogeneic HSCT recipient or a stem cell or donor lymphocyte infusion donor (not recorded which). It is not recorded whose cells these are; they may come from a transplant donor. In nucleotides, the CDR3 is TGTGCCAGCAGCTTATATCGGGATACCTACAATGAGCAGTTCTTC. It yields the protein CASSLYRDTYNEQFF.